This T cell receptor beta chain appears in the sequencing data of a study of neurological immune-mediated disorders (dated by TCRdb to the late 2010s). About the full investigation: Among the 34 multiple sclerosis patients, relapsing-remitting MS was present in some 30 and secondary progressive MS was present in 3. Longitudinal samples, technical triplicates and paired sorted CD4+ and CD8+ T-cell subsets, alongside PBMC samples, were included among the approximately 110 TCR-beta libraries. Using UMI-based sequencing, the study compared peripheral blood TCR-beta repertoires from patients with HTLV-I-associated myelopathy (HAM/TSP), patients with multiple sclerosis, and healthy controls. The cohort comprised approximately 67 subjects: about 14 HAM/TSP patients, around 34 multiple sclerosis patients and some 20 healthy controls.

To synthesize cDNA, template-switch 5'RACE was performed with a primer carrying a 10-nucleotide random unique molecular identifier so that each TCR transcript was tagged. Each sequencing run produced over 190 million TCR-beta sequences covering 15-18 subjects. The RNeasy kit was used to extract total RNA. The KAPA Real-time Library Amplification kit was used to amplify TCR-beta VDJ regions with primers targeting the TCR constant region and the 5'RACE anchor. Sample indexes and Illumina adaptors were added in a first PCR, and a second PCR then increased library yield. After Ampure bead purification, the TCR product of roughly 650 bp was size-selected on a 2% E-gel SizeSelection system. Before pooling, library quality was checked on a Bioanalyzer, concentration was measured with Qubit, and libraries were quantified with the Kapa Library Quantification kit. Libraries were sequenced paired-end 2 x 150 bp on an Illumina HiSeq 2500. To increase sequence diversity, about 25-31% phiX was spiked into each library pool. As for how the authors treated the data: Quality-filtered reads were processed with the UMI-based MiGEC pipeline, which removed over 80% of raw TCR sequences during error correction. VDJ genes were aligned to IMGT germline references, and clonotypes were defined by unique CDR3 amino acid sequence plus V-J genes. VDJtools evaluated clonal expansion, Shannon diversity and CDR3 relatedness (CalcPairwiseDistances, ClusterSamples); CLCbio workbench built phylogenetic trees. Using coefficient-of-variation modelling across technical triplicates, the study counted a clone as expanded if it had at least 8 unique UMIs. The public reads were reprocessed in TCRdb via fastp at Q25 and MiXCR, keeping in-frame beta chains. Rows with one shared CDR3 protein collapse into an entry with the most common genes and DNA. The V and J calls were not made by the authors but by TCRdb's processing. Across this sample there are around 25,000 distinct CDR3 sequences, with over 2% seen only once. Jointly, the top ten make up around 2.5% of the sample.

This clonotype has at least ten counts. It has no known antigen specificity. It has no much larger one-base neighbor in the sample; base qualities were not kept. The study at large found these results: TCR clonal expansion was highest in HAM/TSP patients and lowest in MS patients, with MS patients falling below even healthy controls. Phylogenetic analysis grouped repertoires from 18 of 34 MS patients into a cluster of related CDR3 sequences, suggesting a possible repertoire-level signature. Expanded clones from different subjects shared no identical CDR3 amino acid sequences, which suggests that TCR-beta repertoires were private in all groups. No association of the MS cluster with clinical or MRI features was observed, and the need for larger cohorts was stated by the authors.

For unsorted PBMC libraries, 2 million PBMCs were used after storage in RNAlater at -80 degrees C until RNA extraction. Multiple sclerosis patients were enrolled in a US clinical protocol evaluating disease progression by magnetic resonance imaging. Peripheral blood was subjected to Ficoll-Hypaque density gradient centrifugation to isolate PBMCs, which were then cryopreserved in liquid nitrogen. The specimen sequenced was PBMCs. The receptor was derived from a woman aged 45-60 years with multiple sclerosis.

The DNA sequence follows: TGTGCCATCACGGGGGAGGGACTTAACTATGGCTACACCTTC. Its product reads: CAITGEGLNYGYTF. The chain is assembled from TRBV10-3 and TRBJ1-2; TRBD1 is perhaps the D gene, given 5 matching bases. Per the germline V gene, ENHRY is the CDR1 and SYGVKD is the CDR2. V is shortened by 7 bases, J by 1 base, and the region joining them spans 13 bases. The CDR3 contains 14 residues, cysteine and phenylalanine counted. The retained sequence is limited to the CDR3, 42 bases, with the frame set at the first base.